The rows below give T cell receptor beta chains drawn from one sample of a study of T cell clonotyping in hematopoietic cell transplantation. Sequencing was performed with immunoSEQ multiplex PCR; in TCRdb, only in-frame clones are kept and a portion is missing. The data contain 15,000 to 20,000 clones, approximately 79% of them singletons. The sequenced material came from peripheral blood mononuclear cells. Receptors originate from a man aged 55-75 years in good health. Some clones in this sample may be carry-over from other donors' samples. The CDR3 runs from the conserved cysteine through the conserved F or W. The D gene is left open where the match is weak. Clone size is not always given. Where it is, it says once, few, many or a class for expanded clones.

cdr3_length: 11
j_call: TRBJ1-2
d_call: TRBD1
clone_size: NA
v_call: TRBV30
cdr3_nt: TGTGCCTGGAGTGCGTGGGACAGACACACCTTC
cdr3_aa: CAWSAWDRHTF

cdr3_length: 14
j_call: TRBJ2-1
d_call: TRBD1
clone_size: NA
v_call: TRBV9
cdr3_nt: TGTGCCAGCAGCCGGGACAGCATGTACAATGAGCAGTTCTTC
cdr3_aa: CASSRDSMYNEQFF

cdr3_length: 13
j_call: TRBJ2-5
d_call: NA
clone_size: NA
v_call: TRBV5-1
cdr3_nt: TGCGCCAGCAGCTCCATACTCCAAGAGACCCAGTACTTC
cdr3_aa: CASSSILQETQYF

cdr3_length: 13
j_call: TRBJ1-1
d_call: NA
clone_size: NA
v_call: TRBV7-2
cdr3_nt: TGTGCCAGCAGCTATCAGGGGAACACTGAAGCTTTCTTT
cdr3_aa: CASSYQGNTEAFF

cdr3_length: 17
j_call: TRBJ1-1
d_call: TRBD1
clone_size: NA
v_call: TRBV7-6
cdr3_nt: TGTGCCAGCAGTGTAGAAATCCCGGGACAGGGGAGGTCTGAAGCTTTCTTT
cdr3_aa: CASSVEIPGQGRSEAFF

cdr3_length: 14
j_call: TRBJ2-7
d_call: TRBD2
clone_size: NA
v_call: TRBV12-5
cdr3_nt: TGTGCTAGTGCCTCACTAGCGGGGGTCTACGAGCAGTACTTC
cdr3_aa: CASASLAGVYEQYF

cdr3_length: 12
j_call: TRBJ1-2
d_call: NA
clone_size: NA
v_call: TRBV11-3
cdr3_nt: TGTGCCAGCAGCTTGGGGACCTATGGCTACACCTTC
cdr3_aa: CASSLGTYGYTF

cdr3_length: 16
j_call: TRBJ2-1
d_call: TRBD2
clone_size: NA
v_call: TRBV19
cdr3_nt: TGTGCCAGTAGCACGGGACTAGCTCGGAGTAGAAATGAGCAGTTCTTC
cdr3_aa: CASSTGLARSRNEQFF

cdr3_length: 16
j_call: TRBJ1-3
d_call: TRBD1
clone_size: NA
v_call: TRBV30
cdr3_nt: TGTGCCTGGAGTCCTCAGGGGGAGCCCCTGGGAAACACCATATATTTT
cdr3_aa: CAWSPQGEPLGNTIYF

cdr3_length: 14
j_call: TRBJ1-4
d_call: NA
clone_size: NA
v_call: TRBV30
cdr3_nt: TGTGCCTGGACCGACGGTGCAACTAATGAAAAACTGTTTTTT
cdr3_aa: CAWTDGATNEKLFF

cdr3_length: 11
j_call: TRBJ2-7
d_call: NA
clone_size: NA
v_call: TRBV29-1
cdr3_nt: TGCAGCGTTGAAGTGGGGCCCGAGCAGTACTTC
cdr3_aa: CSVEVGPEQYF

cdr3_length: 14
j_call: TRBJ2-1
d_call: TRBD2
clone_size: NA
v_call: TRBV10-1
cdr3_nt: TGCGCCAGCAGTACTAGCGGGCTTGGCGGTGAGCAGTTCTTC
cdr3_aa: CASSTSGLGGEQFF

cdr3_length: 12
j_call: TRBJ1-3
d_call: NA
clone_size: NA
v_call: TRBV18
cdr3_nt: TGTGCCAGCTCACCACCCGGAAACACCATATATTTT
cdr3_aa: CASSPPGNTIYF

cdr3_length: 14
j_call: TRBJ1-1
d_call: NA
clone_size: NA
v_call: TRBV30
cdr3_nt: TGTGCCTGGAACACAGCGAATTGGGGCACTGAAGCTTTCTTT
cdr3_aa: CAWNTANWGTEAFF

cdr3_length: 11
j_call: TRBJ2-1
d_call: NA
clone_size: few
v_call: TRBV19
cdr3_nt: TGTGCCAGTACTCTCTACAATGAGCAGTTCTTC
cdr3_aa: CASTLYNEQFF

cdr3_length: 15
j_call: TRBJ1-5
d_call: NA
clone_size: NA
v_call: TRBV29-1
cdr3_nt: TGCAGCGTTGTAGTCGCGGGGGGACGCAATCAGCCCCAGCATTTT
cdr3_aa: CSVVVAGGRNQPQHF

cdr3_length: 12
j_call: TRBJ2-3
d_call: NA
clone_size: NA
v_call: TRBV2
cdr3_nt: TGTGCCAGCAGTGCCAGCACAGATACGCAGTATTTT
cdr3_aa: CASSASTDTQYF

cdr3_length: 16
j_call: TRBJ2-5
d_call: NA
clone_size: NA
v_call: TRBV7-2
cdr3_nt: TGTGCCAGCAGCTCGCGAGGGGGGGGCGCCCAAGAGACCCAGTACTTC
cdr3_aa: CASSSRGGGAQETQYF

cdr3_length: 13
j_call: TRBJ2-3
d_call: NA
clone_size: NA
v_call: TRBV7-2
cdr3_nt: TGTGCCAGCAGCTCGGCTAGCACAGATACGCAGTATTTT
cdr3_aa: CASSSASTDTQYF

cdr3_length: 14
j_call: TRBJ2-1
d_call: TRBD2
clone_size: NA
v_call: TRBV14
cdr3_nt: TGTGCCAGCAGCCAAGAGGGGGGGTGGAATGAGCAGTTCTTC
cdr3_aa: CASSQEGGWNEQFF

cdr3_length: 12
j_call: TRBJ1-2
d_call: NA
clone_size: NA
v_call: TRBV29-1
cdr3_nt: TGCAGCGTTGTAGATAATAACTATGGCTACACCTTC
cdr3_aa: CSVVDNNYGYTF

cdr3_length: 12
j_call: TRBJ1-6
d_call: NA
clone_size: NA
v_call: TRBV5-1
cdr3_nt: TGCGCCAGCAGGAAAGGAGAATCACCCCTCCACTTT
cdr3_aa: CASRKGESPLHF

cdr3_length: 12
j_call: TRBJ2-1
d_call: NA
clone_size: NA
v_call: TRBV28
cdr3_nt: TGTGCCAGCATCCCTACAATGGGGGATAAGTTCTTC
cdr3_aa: CASIPTMGDKFF

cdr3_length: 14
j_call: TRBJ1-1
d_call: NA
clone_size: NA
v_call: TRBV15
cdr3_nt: TGTGCCACCAGCAGAGTCTTGGGACACGCTGAAGCTTTCTTT
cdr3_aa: CATSRVLGHAEAFF

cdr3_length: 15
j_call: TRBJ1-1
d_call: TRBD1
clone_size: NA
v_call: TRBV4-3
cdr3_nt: TGCGCCAGCAGCCAAGTCGGCAGGGGGCATCTTGAAGCTTTCTTT
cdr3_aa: CASSQVGRGHLEAFF

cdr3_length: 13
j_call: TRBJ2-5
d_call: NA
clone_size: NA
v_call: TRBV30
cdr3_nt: TGTGCCTGGGCCCGGGTCAACCGGGAGACCCAGTACTTC
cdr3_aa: CAWARVNRETQYF

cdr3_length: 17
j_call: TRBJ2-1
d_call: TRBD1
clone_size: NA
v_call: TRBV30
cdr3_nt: TGTGCCGCAACAGGGGGCCAGCGGACTATCACCTACAATGAGCAGTTCTTC
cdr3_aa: CAATGGQRTITYNEQFF

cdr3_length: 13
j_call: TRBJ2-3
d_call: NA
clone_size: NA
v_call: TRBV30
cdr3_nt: TGTGCCTGGTCTAGGCAGGGCACAGATACGCAGTATTTT
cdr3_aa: CAWSRQGTDTQYF

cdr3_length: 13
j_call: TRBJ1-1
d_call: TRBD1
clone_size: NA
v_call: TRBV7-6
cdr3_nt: TGTGCCAGCAGTTGGACAGGGGACACTGAAGCTTTCTTT
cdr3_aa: CASSWTGDTEAFF

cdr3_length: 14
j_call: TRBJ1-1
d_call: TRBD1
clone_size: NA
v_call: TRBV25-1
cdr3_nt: TGTGCCAGCAGTGAGACTGGACAGGGCGGTGAAGCTTTCTTT
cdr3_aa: CASSETGQGGEAFF

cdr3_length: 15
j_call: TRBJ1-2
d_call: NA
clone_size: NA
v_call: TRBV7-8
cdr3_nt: TGTGCCAGCAGCCCAAGTTCACTATCTAACTATGGCTACACCTTC
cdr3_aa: CASSPSSLSNYGYTF

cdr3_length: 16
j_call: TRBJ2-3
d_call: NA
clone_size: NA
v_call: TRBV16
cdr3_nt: TGTGCCAGCAGCCAATCAGCAGGGGAGGGCACAGATACGCAGTATTTT
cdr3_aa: CASSQSAGEGTDTQYF

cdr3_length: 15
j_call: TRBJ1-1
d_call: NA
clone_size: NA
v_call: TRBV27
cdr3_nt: TGTGCCAGCAACATCCACAGGGACATGAACACTGAAGCTTTCTTT
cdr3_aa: CASNIHRDMNTEAFF

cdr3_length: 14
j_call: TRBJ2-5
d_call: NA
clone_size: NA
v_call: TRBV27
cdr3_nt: TGTGCCAGCAGTTTTAGTCGGTTACAAGAGACCCAGTACTTC
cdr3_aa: CASSFSRLQETQYF

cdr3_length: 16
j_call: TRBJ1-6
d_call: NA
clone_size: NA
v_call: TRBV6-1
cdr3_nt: TGTGCCAGCAGTGAAGACGGGGGCTCCTATAATTCACCCCTCCACTTT
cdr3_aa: CASSEDGGSYNSPLHF

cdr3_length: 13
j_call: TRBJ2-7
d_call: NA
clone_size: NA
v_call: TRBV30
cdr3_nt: TGTGCCTGGTCGAACAGGGTTGATAACGAGCAGTACTTC
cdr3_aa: CAWSNRVDNEQYF

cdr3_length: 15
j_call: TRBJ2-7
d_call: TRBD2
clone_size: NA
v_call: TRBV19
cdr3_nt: TGTGCCAGTAGTATCAGACTAGCGGGGGTCTACGAGCAGTACTTC
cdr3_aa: CASSIRLAGVYEQYF

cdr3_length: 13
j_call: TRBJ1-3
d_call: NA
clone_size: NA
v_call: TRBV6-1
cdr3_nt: TGTGCCAGCAACATCAACTCTGGAAACACCATATATTTT
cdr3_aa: CASNINSGNTIYF

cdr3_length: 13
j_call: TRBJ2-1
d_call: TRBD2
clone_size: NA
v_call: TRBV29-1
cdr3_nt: TGCAGCGTTGAGGGGGAGGGCCACAATGAGCAGTTCTTC
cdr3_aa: CSVEGEGHNEQFF

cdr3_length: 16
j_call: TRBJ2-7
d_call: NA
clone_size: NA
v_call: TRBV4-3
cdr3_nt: TGCGCCAGCAGCCAAGATAGCGGCGCGGTCTCCTACGAGCAGTACTTC
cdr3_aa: CASSQDSGAVSYEQYF

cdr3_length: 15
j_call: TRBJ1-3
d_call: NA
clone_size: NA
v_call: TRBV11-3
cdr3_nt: TGTGCCAGCAGCTTAGCTCGAGCCGGAGGAAACACCATATATTTT
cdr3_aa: CASSLARAGGNTIYF

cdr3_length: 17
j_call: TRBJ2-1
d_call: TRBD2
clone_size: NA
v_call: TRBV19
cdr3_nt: TGTGCCAGTAGTATGGATTTTGGGCTAGCGGCTTACAATGAGCAGTTCTTC
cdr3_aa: CASSMDFGLAAYNEQFF